This T cell receptor (beta chain) was profiled in a study of T-cell memory formation after mild COVID-19. Background on the study: The TCR clusters were mostly specific to one donor. Study-wide points: CD4+ contracting clones were found mainly in CM and EM, and CD8+ ones in EMRA. CD4/CD8 balance characterized clones contracting day 15 to 85, and CD4+ skew characterized later expanders.

The CDR3 covers 12 residues. The ends were cut back, 7 bases at V and 8 bases at J, with 12 bases in the middle. As regards this clonotype: The antigen is undetermined.

TCRdb passed the 5' RACE reads through MiXCR, listing each CDR3 protein once. This sample has around 27,000 distinct CDR3 sequences, with roughly 7% found just once. This clonotype was obtained from an adult woman who had mild COVID-19 (a few samples of this study predate the infection). Cell type and time point are not known. The chain combines TRBV12-3 or TRBV12-4 with TRBJ2-1, with a possible D match to TRBD2 (5 bases). The specimen sequenced was PBMCs or a T cell subset sorted from them (not recorded which). This CDR3 reads CASIDYTHEQFF. CDR3 sequence (DNA): TGTGCCAGCATAGACTATACCCATGAGCAGTTCTTC.